A selection of T cell receptor beta chains follows, all from one sample in a study of blood T cell repertoires in COVID-19. Clones were sequenced by immunoSEQ multiplex PCR, and TCRdb holds only the in-frame ones, with some missing. Among 140,000 or so clones, roughly nine tenths were seen once, and the ten largest hold approximately 2.8%. Material for sequencing was peripheral blood. The receptors shown here come from a woman aged 60-75 years with active COVID-19. Both conserved end residues are part of each CDR3. Fields, in order: CDR3 protein, V gene, J gene.

CDR3aa: CASSLYGVYEQYF; v_gene: TRBV28; j_gene: TRBJ2-7
CDR3aa: CASSPRGAGQEYEQYF; v_gene: TRBV6-6; j_gene: TRBJ2-7
CDR3aa: CASRGTSGHGELFF; v_gene: TRBV19; j_gene: TRBJ2-2
CDR3aa: CASGQGGNQPQHF; v_gene: TRBV3-1/TRBV3-2; j_gene: TRBJ1-5
CDR3aa: CASSMGQRRNIQYF; v_gene: TRBV5-1; j_gene: TRBJ2-4
CDR3aa: CASSVGEGYNEQFF; v_gene: TRBV7-9; j_gene: TRBJ2-1
CDR3aa: CASSLDPVYNEQFF; v_gene: TRBV7-9; j_gene: TRBJ2-1
CDR3aa: CASSFVGHDEQYF; v_gene: TRBV28; j_gene: TRBJ2-7
CDR3aa: CASSLGVASTDTQYF; v_gene: TRBV11-3; j_gene: TRBJ2-3
CDR3aa: CASSLARDTGELFF; v_gene: TRBV18; j_gene: TRBJ2-2
CDR3aa: CSVGWGGEKLFF; v_gene: TRBV29-1; j_gene: TRBJ1-4
CDR3aa: CASSLFRSTGNTIYF; v_gene: TRBV28; j_gene: TRBJ1-3
CDR3aa: CASSQEGLAGGARYNEQFF; v_gene: TRBV28; j_gene: TRBJ2-1
CDR3aa: CATSALRTSGSNEQFF; v_gene: TRBV24-1; j_gene: TRBJ2-1
CDR3aa: CASSPGTSVSTDTQYF; v_gene: TRBV18; j_gene: TRBJ2-3
CDR3aa: CASSLLTSVPTGEQYF; v_gene: TRBV7-2; j_gene: TRBJ2-7
CDR3aa: CASRDTGGPLQPQHF; v_gene: TRBV7-8; j_gene: TRBJ1-5
CDR3aa: CVSSEFRDTQYF; v_gene: TRBV25-1; j_gene: TRBJ2-3
CDR3aa: CASSSKEYYEQYF; v_gene: TRBV5-8; j_gene: TRBJ2-7
CDR3aa: CASSFPTGGETQYF; v_gene: TRBV5-6; j_gene: TRBJ2-5
CDR3aa: CASSQVAAIYNEQFF; v_gene: TRBV4-3; j_gene: TRBJ2-1
CDR3aa: CAWSVGLAGPREQFF; v_gene: TRBV30; j_gene: TRBJ2-1
CDR3aa: CASSLAGGDNQPQHF; v_gene: TRBV7-2; j_gene: TRBJ1-5
CDR3aa: CATSRGDYQASDTQYF; v_gene: TRBV15; j_gene: TRBJ2-3
CDR3aa: CASSRAWRDQETQYF; v_gene: TRBV28; j_gene: TRBJ2-5